This T cell receptor (beta chain) appears in the sequencing data of a study of T-cell reconstitution after alpha-beta-depleted transplantation in children. Germline-derived CDR1 and CDR2 are LGHNA and YNFKEQ. The ends were cut back, 0 bases at V and 8 bases at J, with 4 bases in the middle. There are 12 residues in the CDR3. General study findings and limits: Reportedly, only several hundred clones from non-depleted graft cells drove alpha-beta T-cell counts at about two months.

Researchers prepared the TCRbeta library using unique molecular identifiers, the study reports. TCRdb recomputed calls from the PCR reads with MiXCR, one row per CDR3 protein. The data show 100,000 to 150,000 distinct CDR3 sequences, 23% seen once. With regard to this clonotype: Its specificity is not known.

The TCR originated in a male patient aged 2 to 9 who had a stem cell transplant for chronic granulomatous disease, so the T cells may come from the graft donor. The source was PBMCs, mostly from graft donor cells, collected 180 days after TCRalphabeta/CD19-depleted stem cell transplant. The rearrangement joins TRBV4-2 to TRBJ1-4; D is undetermined. CDR3 residues: CASSQDVEKLFF. DNA of the CDR3: TGTGCCAGCAGCCAAGATGTAGAAAAACTGTTTTTT.